The entry below describes one T cell receptor (beta chain). Its antigen is unknown. This record belongs to a study of T cell responses to AZD1222 COVID-19 vaccine. Study-level findings and limits: The CD4 TCRs associated with vaccination extended across spike and predominated at 160-218 and 743-854.

The repertoire was sequenced with immunoSEQ multiplex PCR; TCRdb's copy has only in-frame clones and lacks some. The sample consists of 45,000 to 55,000 clones, about 86% of them appearing once. This specimen consisted of peripheral blood, obtained 28 days after the second AZD1222 dose. The TCR comes from an adult who received the AZD1222 COVID-19 vaccine.

CDR3 in amino acids: CASAFGWASGRDEQYF. The CDR3 coding sequence is TGTGCTAGTGCCTTTGGGTGGGCTAGCGGGAGAGACGAGCAGTACTTC. The chain employs TRBV12-5 and TRBJ2-7; 10 nucleotides line up with TRBD2. The CDR3 is 16 residues long. Germline V CDR1 and CDR2: LGHNT, FRNRAP. The V segment lost 7 bases and the J segment 5 bases; nucleotides outside the gene matches: 14.